The clone carrying this T cell receptor beta chain came up a few times. V shed 2 bases and J 4 bases; nucleotides not matched to a gene: 8. Per germline, CDR1 LNHDA and CDR2 SQIVND (reference sequence). The CDR3 runs 15 residues. This record comes from a study of shared T cell receptors in the human thymus. TCRdb's table, derived via immunoSEQ multiplex PCR, lists solely in-frame clones and lacks some. Seen here are some 640,000 clones, approximately 87% observed once, and the top ten hold over 0.008%. The same specimen was also included in a second study, on human thymus T cells. From that paper: Thymus specimens were resections from corrective heart surgery. Both thymic and peripheral blood repertoires showed apparently biased V and J usage.

The TCR was taken from a boy less than two years old with a congenital heart defect. The rearrangement uses TRBV19 and TRBJ2-7; the match to TRBD1 covers 7 bases. Sequenced material: thymocytes. The CDR3 loop is CASSITTGREYEQYF. The CDR3 bases are TGTGCCAGTAGTATAACGACAGGGAGAGAGTACGAGCAGTACTTC.